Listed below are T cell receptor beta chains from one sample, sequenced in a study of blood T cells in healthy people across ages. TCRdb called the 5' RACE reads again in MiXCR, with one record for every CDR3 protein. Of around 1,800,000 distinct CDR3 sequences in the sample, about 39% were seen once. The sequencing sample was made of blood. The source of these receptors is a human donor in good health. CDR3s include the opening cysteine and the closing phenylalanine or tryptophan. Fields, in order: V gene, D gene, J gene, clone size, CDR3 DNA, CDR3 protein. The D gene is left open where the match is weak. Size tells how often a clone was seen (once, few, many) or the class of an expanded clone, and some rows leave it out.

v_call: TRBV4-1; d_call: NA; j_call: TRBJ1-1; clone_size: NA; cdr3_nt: TGCACCAGCAGCCAAGATGCCCCGGGGGGTCCCCGGTTGAACACTGAAGCTTTCTTT; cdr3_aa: CTSSQDAPGGPRLNTEAFF
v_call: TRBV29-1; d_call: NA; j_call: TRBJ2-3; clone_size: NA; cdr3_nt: TGCAGCGCTGAAGGGACTCCTAGCACAGATACGCAGTATTTT; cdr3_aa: CSAEGTPSTDTQYF
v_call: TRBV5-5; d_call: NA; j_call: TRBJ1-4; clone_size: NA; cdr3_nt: TGTGCCAGCAGCTTCCGGGGGGAAAAACTGTTTTTT; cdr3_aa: CASSFRGEKLFF
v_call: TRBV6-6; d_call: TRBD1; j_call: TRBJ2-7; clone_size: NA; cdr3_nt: TGTGCCAGCAGTTCAACGGGACAGTCTAGCTCCTACGAGCAGTACTTC; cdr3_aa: CASSSTGQSSSYEQYF
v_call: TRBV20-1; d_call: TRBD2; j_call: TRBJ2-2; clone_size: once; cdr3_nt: TGCAGTGCTGCCCGGGGGGTATCCGGGGAGCTGTTTTTT; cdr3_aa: CSAARGVSGELFF
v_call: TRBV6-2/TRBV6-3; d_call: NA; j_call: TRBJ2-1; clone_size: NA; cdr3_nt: TGTGCCAGCATTTCCGCAGGTAGCAGTGAGCAGTTCTTC; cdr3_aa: CASISAGSSEQFF
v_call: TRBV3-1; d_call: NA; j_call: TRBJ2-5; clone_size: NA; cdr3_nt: TGTGCCAGCAGCCAAGGGAAGGCCCCAGGGGAGACCCAGTACTTC; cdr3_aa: CASSQGKAPGETQYF
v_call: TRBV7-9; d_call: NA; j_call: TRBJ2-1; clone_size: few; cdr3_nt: TGTGCCAGCAGCCTCCGGACCCTATCAAACAATGAGCAGTTCTTC; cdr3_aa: CASSLRTLSNNEQFF
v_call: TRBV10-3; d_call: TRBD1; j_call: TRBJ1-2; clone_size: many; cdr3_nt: TGTGCCATCAGCGGACAGGGGGAAGGCTACACCTTC; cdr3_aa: CAISGQGEGYTF
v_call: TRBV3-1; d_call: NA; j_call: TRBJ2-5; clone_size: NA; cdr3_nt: TGTGCCAGCAGCCAAGAACAGGGGAGGTTGGGAGAGACCCAGTACTTC; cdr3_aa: CASSQEQGRLGETQYF
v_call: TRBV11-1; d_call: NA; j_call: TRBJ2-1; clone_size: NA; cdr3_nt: TGTGCCAGTTCCGGGCAGAACTCCTACGAGCAGTTCTTC; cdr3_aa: CASSGQNSYEQFF
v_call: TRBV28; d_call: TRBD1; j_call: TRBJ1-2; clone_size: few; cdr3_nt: TGTGCCAGCAGTTTGGGACAGGGGGAAGCCTACACCTTC; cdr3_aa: CASSLGQGEAYTF
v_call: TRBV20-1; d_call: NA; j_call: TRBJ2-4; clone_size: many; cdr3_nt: TGCAGTGCTAGGGAGGTAGCCAAAAACATTCAGTACTTC; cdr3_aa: CSAREVAKNIQYF
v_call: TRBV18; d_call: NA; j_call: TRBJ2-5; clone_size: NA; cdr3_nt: TGTGCCAGCCCCCCCGGGGGAGAGACCCAGTACTTC; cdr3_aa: CASPPGGETQYF
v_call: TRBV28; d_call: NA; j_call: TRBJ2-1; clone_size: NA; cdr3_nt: TGTGCCAGCAGTTCCGCTGCAAAGGCCTCTAGTTCCACGGGTGAGCAGTTCTTC; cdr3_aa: CASSSAAKASSSTGEQFF
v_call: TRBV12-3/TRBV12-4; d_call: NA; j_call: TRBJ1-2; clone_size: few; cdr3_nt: TGTGCCAGCAGCCGGACAGATAATGGCTACACCTTC; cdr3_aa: CASSRTDNGYTF
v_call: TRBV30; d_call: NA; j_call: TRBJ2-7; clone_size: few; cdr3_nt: TGTGCCTGGAGTGTAACAGGAACCTACGAGCAGTACTTC; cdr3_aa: CAWSVTGTYEQYF
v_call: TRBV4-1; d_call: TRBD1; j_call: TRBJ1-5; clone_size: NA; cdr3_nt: TGCGCCAGCAGCCAACTAGCAGGGGGCGGGGATCAGCCCCAGCATTTT; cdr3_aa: CASSQLAGGGDQPQHF
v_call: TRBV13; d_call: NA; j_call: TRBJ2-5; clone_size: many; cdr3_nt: TGTGCCAGCAGCTTAACTGACCAAGAGACCCAGTACTTC; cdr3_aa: CASSLTDQETQYF
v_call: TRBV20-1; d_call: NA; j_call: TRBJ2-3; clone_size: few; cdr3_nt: TGCAGTGCGCCAGAACTAGCAAGAACGCAGTATTTT; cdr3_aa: CSAPELARTQYF
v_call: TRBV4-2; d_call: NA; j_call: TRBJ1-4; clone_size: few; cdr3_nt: TGTGCCAGCAGCCAAGGCGAGGGCTGGAATGAAAAACTGTTTTTT; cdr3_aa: CASSQGEGWNEKLFF
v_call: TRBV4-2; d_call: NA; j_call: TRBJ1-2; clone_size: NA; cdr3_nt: TGTGCCAGCAGCCAGACCGGGGATTATAACTATGGCTACACCTTC; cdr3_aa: CASSQTGDYNYGYTF
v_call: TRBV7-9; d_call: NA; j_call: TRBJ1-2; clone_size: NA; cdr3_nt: TGTGCCAGCAGCATATCGTATCAGGGCTACACCTTC; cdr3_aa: CASSISYQGYTF
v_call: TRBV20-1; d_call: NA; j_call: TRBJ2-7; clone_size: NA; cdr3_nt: TGCAGTGCTGCCCCTCCCTCCGGTTGGGAGAGAGACGAGCAGTACTTC; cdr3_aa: CSAAPPSGWERDEQYF
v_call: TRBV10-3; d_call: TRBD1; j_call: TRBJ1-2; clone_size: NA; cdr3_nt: TGTGCCACCGGGTCAGGGGGCGACTATGGCTACACCTTC; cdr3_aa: CATGSGGDYGYTF
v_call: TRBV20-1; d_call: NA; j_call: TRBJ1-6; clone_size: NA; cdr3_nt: TGCAGTGCCCGGATGCCGCCCTCCTATAATTCACCCCTCCACTTT; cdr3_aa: CSARMPPSYNSPLHF
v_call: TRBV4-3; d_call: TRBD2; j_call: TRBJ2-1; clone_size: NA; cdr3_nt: TGCGCCAGCAGCCAAGTTTTAGGCAGGCTAGCGGGGGGGCCGTATAGCTCCTACAATGAGCAGTTCTTC; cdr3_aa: CASSQVLGRLAGGPYSSYNEQFF
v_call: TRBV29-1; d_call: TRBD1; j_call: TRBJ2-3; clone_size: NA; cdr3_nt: TGCAGCGTTGTGCAGGGGGCTAGGAGTGATACGCAGTATTTT; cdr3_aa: CSVVQGARSDTQYF